Included here is one T cell receptor beta chain sequence, with context. The antigen is unknown. The data are from a study of CD8+CD57+ T cells in acquired aplastic anemia. Whole-study findings and limits: Researchers report that fewer than 30 CD8+ CDR3 sequences appeared in both patients and controls.

TCR beta VDJ and CDR3 profiling used genomic DNA as template. TCRdb independently ran MiXCR on the reads; one entry per CDR3 protein. The sample lists around 250,000 distinct CDR3 sequences; around 60% were seen once. CDR1 and CDR2 from the germline V gene are SGHNT and YYREEE (reference sequence). The trim removed 5 bases at V and 0 bases at J, leaving 8 bases unmatched. The length of the CDR3 is 16 residues. The TCR sequence derives from a human donor with severe aplastic anemia or a healthy control (not recorded which). This chain links TRBV5-4 with TRBJ1-1; TRBD1 matches at 9 bases. Sequencing was performed on sorted CD4+, CD8+, or CD8+CD57+ T cells (not recorded which) from PBMCs. CDR3 DNA: TGTGCCAGCAGTAAGGGACAGGGCCCCATGAACACTGAAGCTTTCTTT. Residues: CASSKGQGPMNTEAFF.